This T cell receptor (beta chain) is drawn from a study of T cells in localized non-small cell lung cancer. Study results and limitations: Longer overall survival was associated with a higher density of T cells in the blood. Owing to sequencing of a solitary tumor region, heterogeneity cannot be discounted. Adjacent lung exhibited a median of approximately 59 among the 100 most abundant tumor clones. Highest T cell clonality was seen in uninvolved adjacent lung, surpassing that measured in tumor.

This CDR3 is 16 amino acids long. Germline V lookup: CDR1 LNHDA, CDR2 SQIVND (reference sequence). V shed 5 bases, J shed 0 bases, and the junction held 7 bases outside the gene matches. Concerning this clone: Its antigen is as yet unknown.

Here immunoSEQ multiplex PCR was the method, and the copy in TCRdb shows in-frame clones only, minus some. Of tens of thousands of clones detected, around 90% appear once; the ten largest clones hold roughly 6.9%. The receptor's source is a female donor older than 55 with stage I lung adenocarcinoma. The material was peripheral blood, obtained before any cancer treatment. This chain links TRBV19 with TRBJ1-2; TRBD1 aligns across 9 bases. CDR3 bases: TGTGCCAGTAGTCCCCCGGGACAGGGTACTAACTATGGCTACACCTTC. It is translated as CASSPPGQGTNYGYTF.